The entry below gives a single T cell receptor (beta chain) sequence along with its context. Original handling: Amplification of reference gene primers provided the estimated nucleated cell counts. Method: immunoSEQ multiplex PCR; TCRdb's copy keeps in-frame clones and lacks some. For V, J and clone size, that table is used; D and trimming come from the DNA. The sample yields about 100,000 clones, 85% to 90% seen once. Germline trimming cut 6 bases from V and 6 bases from J; bases unmatched to any gene: 0. CDR1 is MNHEY and CDR2 is SMNVEV in the germline V gene (reference sequence). This CDR3 is 14 amino acids long. The data belong to a study of blood T cell repertoires in COVID-19. Study-wide context: Samples of COVID-19 (acute and convalescent) were obtained from the United States, Italy and Spain. PBMCs, B-cell-depleted T cells, or T cells were the source of the cDNA or gDNA that made up the material.

Material for sequencing was peripheral blood. V gene TRBV27 combines with J gene TRBJ2-1; TRBD2 agrees at 15 bases. This clonotype was obtained from a human donor in a cohort sampled during active COVID-19. The CDR3 sequence: CASRGLAGGNEQFF. CDR3 DNA sequence: TGTGCCAGCAGGGGACTAGCGGGAGGCAATGAGCAGTTCTTC.